The clone carrying this T cell receptor (beta chain) was detected once. These data come from a study of blood T cell repertoires in COVID-19. Methods used by the authors: Estimates of nucleated cell counts were drawn from the amplification of reference gene primers. The method was immunoSEQ multiplex PCR; TCRdb's version includes in-frame clones alone and lacks a portion of them. The V and J calls and clone size were taken over from that table, and D and trimming were inferred from the DNA. This sample has 240,000 or so clones, with roughly four fifths found just once. The specimen was peripheral blood. The TCR originated in a woman older than 75 with acute or convalescent COVID-19.

The DNA of the CDR3 is TGTGCCAGCAGCCCCCGACTAGCGGGGAATAATGAGCAGTTCTTC. This gives the protein CASSPRLAGNNEQFF. This chain joins TRBV7-2 and TRBJ2-1; the match to TRBD2 covers 11 bases. There are 15 residues in the CDR3. J gave up 7 bases and V 5 bases, and 7 bases lay outside the gene matches. Per germline, CDR1 SGHTA and CDR2 FQGNSA.